Below, 22 T cell receptor beta chains from the same sample are listed, as sequenced in a study of shared clonotypes between healthy human individuals (TCRdb year 2020). Library method: the immunoSEQ multiplex PCR assay. The clones in this table, taken by TCRdb from immuneACCESS, are in-frame only. Not every clone is retained; where verified, under half of the shortfall comes from an unresolved V gene, and the cause of the rest is unknown. Across this sample there are under 2,500,000 clones, with approximately 96% seen only once. The top ten clonotypes cover about 0.13% of the sample. The sequenced sample consisted of naive CD4+ T cells sorted from blood. The sample's cell subset or site, from its label and the paper: CD45RA+ positively selected. The receptors were gathered from a man younger than 35 in good health.

The rearrangement joins TRBV7-9 to TRBJ2-7; 8 bases match TRBD1. The V and J ends lost 4 bases and 4 bases, in that order; junction bases with no gene match: 3. Germline CDR1 SEHNR, CDR2 FQNEAQ (reference sequence). The CDR3 extends over 13 amino acids. CDR3 in amino acids: CASSSGQEYEQYF. DNA of the CDR3: TGTGCCAGCAGCTCGGGACAGGAGTACGAGCAGTACTTC.

The gene calls are TRBV6-1 and TRBJ2-7; D gene uncertain. V dropped 6 bases and J dropped 6 bases, with 9 bases sitting between them. Germline V gene lookup returns CDR1 MNHNS and CDR2 SASEGT. The CDR3 is made up of 11 amino acids. For the CDR3, the DNA is TGTGCCAGCAGCAGACCATCCGAGCAGTACTTC. Translating it yields CASSRPSEQYF.

The sample holds one count of this clone. The chain is built from TRBV30 and TRBJ2-1; 12 bases align to TRBD2. The trim removed 3 bases at V and 4 bases at J, leaving 7 bases unmatched. This CDR3 comprises 16 residues. CDR1 is GTSNPN, CDR2 SVGIG, per germline (reference sequence). The CDR3 DNA sequence: TGTGCCTGGAGCCAGACTAGCGGGGGCCTGTACAATGAGCAGTTCTTC. This encodes CAWSQTSGGLYNEQFF.

This chain connects TRBV6-5 to TRBJ1-2; 7 bases fit TRBD1. J gave up 7 bases and V 8 bases, and 10 bases lay outside the gene matches. The CDR3 consists of 13 residues. The germline V gene has CDR1 MNHEY and CDR2 SVGAGI. The CDR3 loop is CASGSSGGGGYTF. The CDR3 coding sequence is TGTGCCAGCGGTTCTTCAGGGGGTGGTGGCTACACCTTC.

The chain uses TRBV5-4 and TRBJ2-5; D might be TRBD2 (5 bases). CDR3 size: 16 residues. Deletions cut 4 bases from V and 4 bases from J, with 20 bases between. The germline gives CDR1 SGHNT, CDR2 YYREEE (reference sequence). CDR3 sequence reads: CASSGRASPVGETQYF. CDR3 sequence (DNA): TGTGCCAGCAGCGGAAGGGCTAGCCCCGTTGGAGAGACCCAGTACTTC.

The V and J genes are TRBV7-6 and TRBJ2-3; 7 bases agree with TRBD2. The CDR3 consists of 16 residues. V trimming: 6 bases; J trimming: 4 bases; junction bases outside the gene matches: 13. CDR1 is SGHVS and CDR2 is FNYEAQ in the germline V gene. This CDR3 is CASSHWEGRGPDTQYF. The CDR3 DNA reads TGTGCCAGCAGTCATTGGGAGGGTAGGGGCCCAGATACGCAGTATTTT.

The chain carries TRBV5-4 and TRBJ1-3; tentatively, D is TRBD1 (6 bases). This CDR3 is 18 amino acids long. The V gene lost 2 bases and the J gene lost 4 bases, with 22 bases spanning the gap. Looked up from germline, CDR1 is SGHNT and CDR2 is YYREEE (reference sequence). The DNA for the CDR3 is TGTGCCAGCAGCTTTACAGTACAGGGCAGAAAGGCGGGAAACACCATATATTTT. Its protein product is CASSFTVQGRKAGNTIYF. The full variable domain, completed using reference TRBV5-4 and TRBJ1-3, is ETGVTQSPTHLIKTRGQQVTLRCSSQSGHNTVSWYQQALGQGPQFIFQYYREEENGRGNFPPRFSGLQFPNYSSELNVNALELDDSALYLCASSFTVQGRKAGNTIYFGEGSWLTVV.

CDR3 DNA sequence: TGTGCCAGCAGCTTGGCCGGGACAGTCAGTACCGCTTCTGGAAACACCATATATTTT. Its translation is CASSLAGTVSTASGNTIYF. This chain uses TRBV5-4 with TRBJ1-3; TRBD1 matches at 7 bases. Germline values: CDR1 SGHNT, CDR2 YYREEE (reference sequence). The CDR3 consists of 19 residues. Germline trimming cut 0 bases from V and 1 base from J; bases unmatched to any gene: 13.

The chain is built from TRBV9 and TRBJ2-2, with 7 bases matching TRBD2. Germline CDR1 is SGDLS and CDR2 is YYNGEE. The CDR3 contains 16 residues. V dropped 0 bases and J dropped 6; count of bases not matched to a gene: 8. The CDR3: CASSVVGLPGAGELFF. In DNA, the CDR3 is TGTGCCAGCAGCGTAGTGGGACTACCCGGAGCCGGGGAGCTGTTTTTT.

The rearrangement links TRBV19 to TRBJ2-3; TRBD2 aligns across 10 bases. Germline V gene data show CDR1 as LNHDA and CDR2 as SQIVND (reference sequence). After removal of 5 bases from V and 3 bases from J, the junction contained 8 bases not matched to a gene. The CDR3 has 16 residues. The CDR3 spells CASSSLAGALTDTQYF. The CDR3 coding sequence is TGTGCCAGTAGTTCCCTAGCGGGGGCCTTGACAGATACGCAGTATTTT.

The chain carries TRBV6-1 and TRBJ2-5; no clear D. Trimming pared 7 bases from V and 4 bases from J, leaving 7 bases between. The germline V gene has CDR1 MNHNS and CDR2 SASEGT. The CDR3 contains 11 residues. CDR3 sequence: CASMQAETQYF. In nucleotides, the CDR3 is TGTGCCAGCATGCAGGCAGAGACCCAGTACTTC.

Worth noting for this clone: The sample holds other DNA sequences that translate to the same CDR3. The V gene is TRBV27, the J gene TRBJ2-7, with TRBD1 matching 12 bases. This CDR3 region has 14 residues. The trim removed 3 bases at V and 4 bases at J, leaving 1 base unmatched. Germline CDR1 MNHEY, CDR2 SMNVEV (reference sequence). CDR3 coding DNA: TGTGCCAGCAGTTTGGGACAGGGGGCTTACGAGCAGTACTTC. This translates into CASSLGQGAYEQYF.

This clone was recorded once. The V call is TRBV7-9, the J call TRBJ2-3, with D hard to call. Germline lookup yields CDR1 SEHNR and CDR2 FQNEAQ (reference sequence). The CDR3 loop spans 13 amino acids. Trimming removed 10 bases from V and 2 bases from J, with 13 bases in between. CDR3 residues: CATTPVDTDTQYF. In DNA form, the CDR3 reads TGTGCCACCACCCCCGTGGACACAGATACGCAGTATTTT.

This chain uses TRBV5-4 with TRBJ1-2; a weak D match, TRBD1 (6 bases). The V gene lost 2 bases and the J gene lost 2 bases, with 22 bases spanning the gap. The CDR3 contains 18 residues. Germline V lookup: CDR1 SGHNT, CDR2 YYREEE (reference sequence). The CDR3: CASSFALFTGRKNYGYTF. The CDR3 DNA reads as TGTGCCAGCAGCTTCGCACTATTTACAGGGAGGAAGAACTATGGCTACACCTTC.

The V gene is TRBV6-6, the J gene TRBJ1-4, with a weak D call TRBD1 (5 bases). Germline CDR1 reads MNHNY; CDR2 reads SVGAGI (reference sequence). This CDR3 has 15 amino acids. The V and J ends lost 2 bases and 4 bases respectively, with 11 bases between them. CDR3 amino acids: CASSYRGVDNEKLFF. DNA of the CDR3: TGTGCCAGCAGTTACCGGGGGGTTGATAATGAAAAACTGTTTTTT.

J is TRBJ2-1 and V is TRBV9, with TRBD2 matching 7 bases. The V segment lost 2 bases and the J segment 7 bases; nucleotides outside the gene matches: 9. This CDR3 region has 15 residues. Per germline, CDR1 SGDLS and CDR2 YYNGEE. The CDR3 bases are TGTGCCAGCAGCGTCAGCGGGGCCAGTAGGAATGAGCAGTTCTTC. Protein sequence: CASSVSGASRNEQFF. The variable domain in full, completed from reference TRBV9 and TRBJ2-1, reads DSGVTQTPKHLITATGQRVTLRCSPRSGDLSVYWYQQSLDQGLQFLIQYYNGEERAKGNILERFSAQQFPDLHSELNLSSLELGDSALYFCASSVSGASRNEQFFGPGTRLTVL.

The chain carries TRBV11-2 and TRBJ2-7; 7 bases are shared with TRBD1. Germline trimming cut 5 bases from V and 3 bases from J; bases unmatched to any gene: 19. The CDR3 runs to 18 residues. Germline loops: CDR1 SGHAT, CDR2 FQNNGV. The CDR3 reads CASSPTGTRGDPFYEQYF. CDR3 nucleotides: TGTGCCAGCAGCCCGACAGGGACCAGGGGCGATCCGTTCTACGAGCAGTACTTC. Drawing the rest from reference TRBV11-2 and TRBJ2-7, the complete variable domain is EAGVAQSPRYKIIEKRQSVAFWCNPISGHATLYWYQQILGQGPKLLIQFQNNGVVDDSQLPKDRFSAERLKGVDSTLKIQPAKLEDSAVYLCASSPTGTRGDPFYEQYFGPGTRLTVT.

The rearrangement uses TRBV5-5 and TRBJ2-5; the D is unclear. The CDR3 spans 13 residues. The V and J ends lost 3 bases and 5 bases respectively, with 11 bases between them. Germline lookup yields CDR1 SGHKS and CDR2 YYEKEE (reference sequence). The CDR3: CASSSPSWETQYF. The CDR3 region has the DNA TGTGCCAGCAGCTCTCCTAGTTGGGAGACCCAGTACTTC.

Worth noting for this clone: Its ends do not fully match the called genes, so a read error is possible. The genes are TRBV10-1 and TRBJ2-1; 7 bases align to TRBD1. The CDR3 is 13 amino acids. Germline V gives CDR1 WNHNN, CDR2 SYGVQD (reference sequence). The CDR3 DNA reads as TGCGCCAGCAGCGACATAAGACAGGGCGAGCGGTTCTTC. Its protein product is CASSDIRQGERFF.

The chain has TRBV7-2 and TRBJ2-1, with 7 nucleotides matching TRBD1. J gave up 3 bases and V 3 bases, and 5 bases lay outside the gene matches. The CDR3 is 15 residues long. The germline V gene encodes CDR1 SGHTA and CDR2 FQGNSA. The CDR3 is CASSFRGTHYNEQFF. CDR3 sequence (DNA): TGTGCCAGCAGCTTCAGGGGGACCCACTACAATGAGCAGTTCTTC.

As for this clone: Other DNA sequences within the sample encode an identical CDR3. The chain combines TRBV5-1 with TRBJ2-1; D is uncertain. Germline values: CDR1 SGHRS, CDR2 YFSETQ. The CDR3 is made up of 12 amino acids. The V end was cut by 0 bases, the J end by 9 bases, with 7 bases between. The CDR3 reads CASSLGEGEQFF. CDR3 DNA: TGCGCCAGCAGCTTGGGGGAAGGTGAGCAGTTCTTC. Together with reference TRBV5-1 and TRBJ2-1, the CDR3 gives the full variable domain: KAGVTQTPRYLIKTRGQQVTLSCSPISGHRSVSWYQQTPGQGLQFLFEYFSETQRNKGNFPGRFSGRQFSNSRSEMNVSTLELGDSALYLCASSLGEGEQFFGPGTRLTVL.

The J gene is TRBJ1-2, the V gene TRBV27; 8 nucleotides line up with TRBD1. Germline CDR1 is MNHEY and CDR2 is SMNVEV (reference sequence). With V trimmed by 6 bases and J by 1 base, 7 bases remained unmatched. CDR3 length: 15 residues. The CDR3 protein is CASRLGTGVNYGYTF. In DNA form, the CDR3 reads TGTGCCAGCAGATTGGGGACAGGCGTTAACTATGGCTACACCTTC.